The rows below give T cell receptor beta chains drawn from one sample of a study of control samples from healthy donors and cancer patients. The method was immunoSEQ multiplex PCR; TCRdb's version includes in-frame clones alone and lacks a portion of them. The sample has about 410,000 clones; around 90% are singletons. The material sequenced was PBMCs. The receptors stem from a man in his forties with head and neck cancer. Each CDR3 is given with its conserved first and last residue.

J gene | V gene | CDR3 length | CDR3 protein
TRBJ1-3 | TRBV19 | 17 | CASSDRREPSSGNTIYF
TRBJ2-7 | TRBV7-9 | 15 | CASSPSGISLYEQYF
TRBJ1-4 | TRBV6-5 | 14 | CASSSHELNEKLFF
TRBJ2-2 | TRBV28 | 16 | CASTGGWGRNTGELFF
TRBJ1-5 | TRBV5-1 | 15 | CASSVDRGSNQPQHF
TRBJ2-7 | TRBV4-1 | 17 | CASSLVSGTGLPYEQYF
TRBJ2-5 | TRBV28 | 17 | CASKYSGGTDNQETQYF
TRBJ2-3 | TRBV6-4 | 15 | CASSDSSGGGDTQYF
TRBJ2-1 | TRBV25-1 | 15 | CASRTGGTSNNEQFF
TRBJ1-2 | TRBV5-5 | 14 | CASSSGGTIYGYTF
TRBJ2-7 | TRBV9 | 15 | CASSVDVIGTYEQYF
TRBJ2-2 | TRBV28 | 16 | CASSLEVKRSTGELFF
TRBJ2-1 | TRBV5-4 | 13 | CASSLTGGDEQFF
TRBJ1-1 | TRBV18 | 15 | CASSFLGEGNTEAFF
TRBJ1-4 | TRBV11-2 | 16 | CASSLQGALSNEKLFF
TRBJ2-1 | TRBV3-1/TRBV3-2 | 16 | CASSQGWTSDYNEQFF
TRBJ2-1 | TRBV10-3 | 18 | CAISVVAGGESSYNEQFF
TRBJ1-2 | TRBV10-2 | 12 | CASSGFGGGYTF
TRBJ2-5 | TRBV18 | 15 | CASSPPAGGQETQYF
TRBJ1-2 | TRBV11-2 | 14 | CASSLLGGGDGYTF
TRBJ2-5 | TRBV6-2/TRBV6-3 | 14 | CASSYPQGAETQYF
TRBJ1-1 | TRBV5-1 | 14 | CASSLVEGATEAFF
TRBJ1-1 | TRBV5-1 | 16 | CASSYGTGDGATEAFF
TRBJ2-5 | TRBV6-2/TRBV6-3 | 13 | CASRYGTEETQYF
TRBJ2-7 | TRBV27 | 14 | CASSPQVLWNEQYF
TRBJ2-3 | TRBV3-1/TRBV3-2 | 15 | CASSQGAGGGDTQYF
TRBJ1-6 | TRBV6-6 | 11 | CASRGDSPLHF
TRBJ2-1 | TRBV9 | 16 | CASSVVAGGPYNEQFF
TRBJ2-1 | TRBV14 | 15 | CASSLGTGRVNEQFF
TRBJ2-7 | TRBV12-5 | 18 | CASGSAPHPNPRSYEQYF
TRBJ2-3 | TRBV7-9 | 16 | CASSSRRGPRTDTQYF
TRBJ2-1 | TRBV7-9 | 13 | CASSVLVGDEQFF
TRBJ2-5 | TRBV5-1 | 13 | CASRLAARETQYF
TRBJ2-7 | TRBV28 | 14 | CASTTTGGSYEQYF
TRBJ1-2 | TRBV7-9 | 14 | CASSSGVSNYGYTF
TRBJ1-6 | TRBV19 | 18 | CASSIRRGGTQGHSPLHF
TRBJ1-5 | TRBV14 | 15 | CASSQDIYLDQPQHF
TRBJ2-1 | TRBV27 | 16 | CASSPRRPSPYNEQFF
TRBJ2-1 | TRBV18 | 15 | CASSPRTDRDNEQFF
TRBJ2-4 | TRBV30 | 14 | CAWSTGSSENIQYF
TRBJ1-5 | TRBV5-1 | 15 | CASSLDSGTNQPQHF
TRBJ2-5 | TRBV5-6 | 14 | CASSPPASQETQYF
TRBJ2-7 | TRBV7-8 | 14 | CASSLLETSGEQYF
TRBJ1-2 | TRBV27 | 14 | CASSLLASGYGYTF
TRBJ2-7 | TRBV5-6 | 14 | CASSYPTGSYEQYF
TRBJ2-7 | TRBV29-1 | 13 | CSVADRGKYEQYF
TRBJ1-5 | TRBV28 | 16 | CASRALDRGFNQPQHF
TRBJ1-5 | TRBV7-2 | 15 | CASSLLGQRDQPQHF
TRBJ1-1 | TRBV29-1 | 14 | CSAPEGQRNTEAFF
TRBJ2-7 | TRBV3-1/TRBV3-2 | 16 | CASSQNPQGAVQEQYF
TRBJ2-7 | TRBV5-6 | 13 | CASSVQGSYEQYF
TRBJ1-5 | TRBV5-1 | 15 | CASSPEDSLNQPQHF
TRBJ1-1 | TRBV30 | 13 | CAWLRGVDTEAFF
TRBJ1-1 | TRBV9 | 15 | CASSVAGDMNTEAFF